This T cell receptor (beta chain) was sequenced in a study of T cell repertoires in cytomegalovirus infection. Study at large: It was the public TCR beta signatures that indicated both CMV infection and matching HLA type.

The CDR3 totals 16 residues. Germline assignment: CDR1 SGHDN and CDR2 FVKESK. Trimming cost V 4 bases and J 5 bases; bases outside gene matches: 6. In TCRdb, the reads were re-called with MiXCR into one record per CDR3 protein. The sample holds roughly 630,000 distinct CDR3 sequences, approximately 24% seen once. Comments on this clonotype: Its matching antigen is unknown.

Whole-study findings and limits: Clonotypes of TCR beta that were HLA-C-restricted and CMV-specific dominated the ex vivo response. Identification of carriers of CMV plus the relevant HLA was performed using cumulative public TCR beta family frequency.

The V gene is TRBV14, the J gene TRBJ2-1, with 12 bases aligning to TRBD2. Sequenced material: CD8+ T cells from PBMCs. This sequence was found in a human donor in good health (CMV status not recorded). Some clones in this sample may be carry-over from other donors' samples. The CDR3: CASSPGLAGPNNEQFF. CDR3 DNA: TGTGCCAGCAGCCCTGGACTAGCGGGGCCCAACAATGAGCAGTTCTTC.